Presented here are 32 T cell receptor beta chains from one specimen sequenced in a study of OX40 agonist ivuxolimab in advanced cancers. The data were produced by immunoSEQ multiplex PCR, yet TCRdb's version contains in-frame clones alone and is incomplete. The sample has about 26,000 clones, around 90% seen once. The material was CD4+ or CD8+ T cells sorted from blood, obtained in a trial of the OX40 agonist ivuxolimab. Receptor source: an adult with an advanced solid tumor such as melanoma, head and neck, liver or kidney cancer.

The gene calls are TRBV11-2 and TRBJ2-7, with 10 bases fitting TRBD2. V trimming: 7 bases; J trimming: 0 bases; junction bases outside the gene matches: 3. The CDR3 is 14 residues long. CDR1 and CDR2 from the germline V gene are SGHAT and FQNNGV. CDR3 DNA: TGTGCCAGCACCTGGACTAGCGGCTCCTACGAGCAGTACTTC. This codes for CASTWTSGSYEQYF.

The chain is built from TRBV5-1 and TRBJ2-1, with 13 bases lining up with TRBD2. The germline CDR1 and CDR2 sequences are SGHRS and YFSETQ. Trimming at V came to 2 bases and at J to 4 bases, leaving 3 bases not matched to a gene. The CDR3 sequence is 16 residues long. The CDR3 sequence is CASSLLAGGQYNEQFF. The CDR3 DNA is TGCGCCAGCAGCTTACTAGCGGGAGGGCAGTACAATGAGCAGTTCTTC.

The chain combines TRBV5-1 with TRBJ1-4; no firm D call. CDR1 SGHRS and CDR2 YFSETQ come from the germline V gene. There are 13 residues in the CDR3. Trimming removed 0 bases from V and 8 bases from J, with 8 bases in between. CDR3 nucleotides: TGCGCCAGCAGCTTGGTTGGAGGGGAAAAACTGTTTTTT. Protein sequence: CASSLVGGEKLFF.

The chain has TRBV11-2 and TRBJ2-7; no firm D call. The CDR3 contains 15 residues. Trimming left V 2 bases short and J 2 bases short, with 13 bases between. The germline V gene has CDR1 SGHAT and CDR2 FQNNGV. The CDR3: CASSLFLGPAYEQYF. The CDR3 DNA reads as TGTGCCAGCAGCTTATTCCTCGGTCCCGCCTACGAGCAGTACTTC.

This clone appeared a single time. The CDR3: CASTTGYEQYF. The CDR3, as DNA: TGTGCCAGCACGACAGGCTACGAGCAGTACTTC. V gene TRBV6-5 combines with J gene TRBJ2-7, with a weak D call TRBD1 (6 bases). The CDR3 runs to 11 residues. Trimming left V 7 bases short and J 3 bases short, with 7 bases between. Germline V gives CDR1 MNHEY, CDR2 SVGAGI.

V is TRBV29-1 and J is TRBJ1-1; D unclear. The CDR3 length is 12 residues. Germline V gene data show CDR1 as SQVTM and CDR2 as ANQGSEA. V dropped 7 bases and J dropped 2 bases, with 11 bases sitting between them. The CDR3 DNA sequence: TGCAGCGGGAAAGGTGGAAACACTGAAGCTTTCTTT. It yields the protein CSGKGGNTEAFF. The complete variable domain, with remaining parts taken from reference TRBV29-1 and TRBJ1-1, reads SAVISQKPSRDICQRGTSLTIQCQVDSQVTMMFWYRQQPGQSLTLIATANQGSEATYESGFVIDKFPISRPNLTFSTLTVSNMSPEDSSIYLCSGKGGNTEAFFGQGTRLTVV.

The chain has TRBV14 and TRBJ2-7; TRBD2 might be the D (6 bases). CDR3 size: 14 residues. Trimming pared 1 base from V and 2 bases from J, leaving 9 bases between. Germline assignment: CDR1 SGHDN and CDR2 FVKESK. CDR3 DNA sequence: TGTGCCAGCAGCCAAGGTGGGGGGACCTACGAGCAGTACTTC. Amino acids: CASSQGGGTYEQYF.

The table lists this clone with a count of one. This chain joins TRBV27 and TRBJ2-1, with D perhaps matching TRBD2 (5 bases). This CDR3 contains 15 residues. Germline V gene lookup returns CDR1 MNHEY and CDR2 SMNVEV (reference sequence). The V gene lost 8 bases and the J gene lost 8 bases, with 22 bases spanning the gap. The CDR3 DNA reads as TGTGCCAGCGGGTTCGGGCCCCCCGCGGGTTATGAGCAGTTCTTC. This codes for CASGFGPPAGYEQFF.

V usage is TRBV9 and J usage is TRBJ1-2; D remains unclear. Germline CDR1 is SGDLS and CDR2 is YYNGEE. The CDR3 runs to 14 residues. V shed 4 bases and J shed 8 bases, with 18 bases lying between them. Here the CDR3 reads CASSLSPGSTGYTF. DNA of the CDR3: TGTGCCAGCAGCCTGAGCCCCGGATCTACCGGCTACACCTTC. Filled out from reference TRBV9 and TRBJ1-2, the complete variable domain reads DSGVTQTPKHLITATGQRVTLRCSPRSGDLSVYWYQQSLDQGLQFLIQYYNGEERAKGNILERFSAQQFPDLHSELNLSSLELGDSALYFCASSLSPGSTGYTFGSGTRLTVV.

The CDR3 DNA reads as TGTGCCAGCAGTTATCGATCTAGCAACTACGAGCAGTACTTC. Residues: CASSYRSSNYEQYF. V and J are TRBV6-5 and TRBJ2-7, with TRBD2 as a possible D gene (5 bases). The V gene lost 3 bases and the J gene lost 3 bases, with 12 bases spanning the gap. Per germline, CDR1 MNHEY and CDR2 SVGAGI. The CDR3 totals 14 residues.

The chain combines TRBV7-2 with TRBJ2-7; D not certain. V lost 5 bases to trimming and J lost 0 bases, with 5 bases between them. CDR1 SGHTA and CDR2 FQGNSA come from the germline V gene. This CDR3 has 12 amino acids. CDR3 bases: TGTGCCAGCAGCCCGTCCTCCTACGAGCAGTACTTC. Translated, it gives CASSPSSYEQYF.

This clone was found a few times. The V gene is TRBV7-6, the J gene TRBJ2-7; no clear D. With 3 bases removed from V and 6 bases from J, the gap between germline ends came to 12 bases. This CDR3 has 13 amino acids. Germline V lookup: CDR1 SGHVS, CDR2 FNYEAQ. CDR3 sequence reads: CASSFQRTGEQYF. CDR3 sequence (DNA): TGTGCCAGCAGCTTTCAAAGAACCGGCGAGCAGTACTTC.

The chain carries TRBV9 and TRBJ2-1; TRBD2 matches 11 bases. V lost 4 bases to trimming and J lost 4 bases; unmatched junction nucleotides: 4. The CDR3 length is 15 residues. Germline CDR1 is SGDLS and CDR2 is YYNGEE. CDR3 loop: CASSPRLAGYNEQFF. The CDR3 bases are TGTGCCAGCAGCCCCCGACTAGCGGGGTACAATGAGCAGTTCTTC.

The V and J genes are TRBV7-9 and TRBJ2-1; possible D gene TRBD1, 6 bases. The CDR3 contains 13 residues. The V gene lost 11 bases and the J gene lost 11 bases, with 22 bases spanning the gap. CDR1 is SEHNR, CDR2 FQNEAQ, per germline (reference sequence). The CDR3: CAGLVGGDSKQFF. CDR3 in DNA: TGTGCCGGCCTCGTTGGGGGCGACAGCAAGCAGTTCTTC.

This clone ranks as medium-sized. The chain uses TRBV18 and TRBJ2-7; D remains unclear. Deletions cut 2 bases from V and 7 bases from J, with 15 bases between. Germline-derived CDR1 and CDR2 are KGHSH and LQKENI. The CDR3 is 14 residues long. In DNA, the CDR3 is TGTGCCAGCTCACCAATCCCCAGTCCTGGGGAGCAGTACTTC. Encoded protein: CASSPIPSPGEQYF. The whole variable domain, remainder taken from reference TRBV18 and TRBJ2-7, is NAGVMQNPRHLVRRRGQEARLRCSPMKGHSHVYWYRQLPEEGLKFMVYLQKENIIDESGMPKERFSAEFPKEGPSILRIQQVVRGDSAAYFCASSPIPSPGEQYFGPGTRLTVT.

The V call is TRBV7-7, the J call TRBJ2-1; TRBD2 matches 9 bases. V lost 0 bases and J lost 9; bases outside the gene matches: 0. This CDR3 is built from 13 residues. In germline, CDR1 is SSHAT, CDR2 FNYEAQ (reference sequence). DNA for the CDR3: TGTGCCAGCAGCTTAGCTAGCGGGGGTGAGCAGTTCTTC. Its translation is CASSLASGGEQFF.

As DNA, the CDR3 is TGTGCCAGCAGCCATATTATTGAGGGCCCGACAGATACGCAGTATTTT. Its translation: CASSHIIEGPTDTQYF. The chain uses TRBV7-9 and TRBJ2-3, with D possibly TRBD2 on 5 matching bases. The CDR3 has 16 amino acids. V was pared by 5 bases and J by 3 bases, with 18 bases between. CDR1 is SEHNR and CDR2 is FQNEAQ in the germline V gene (reference sequence).

This chain links TRBV4-2 with TRBJ1-1, with a tentative D call TRBD1 (5 bases). V was clipped by 3 bases and J by 7 bases, with 12 bases between them. The CDR3 is 13 amino acids. Germline V lookup: CDR1 LGHNA, CDR2 YNFKEQ. This CDR3 reads CASSQPLGGEAFF. The CDR3 DNA sequence: TGTGCCAGCAGCCAGCCCCTGGGGGGTGAAGCTTTCTTT.

The chain recombines TRBV10-3 with TRBJ2-1; 7 positions agree with TRBD1. This CDR3 spans 13 amino acids. Germline V gene sequence: CDR1 ENHRY, CDR2 SYGVKD. J gave up 3 bases and V 7 bases, and 3 bases lay outside the gene matches. CDR3 region: CAITQGDYNEQFF. The CDR3 DNA follows: TGTGCCATCACTCAGGGGGACTACAATGAGCAGTTCTTC.

J is TRBJ2-3 and V is TRBV14; D call uncertain. V lost 4 bases to trimming and J lost 4 bases, with 12 bases between them. Germline V gene data show CDR1 as SGHDN and CDR2 as FVKESK. The CDR3 is 14 residues long. CDR3: CASSLYRGPDTQYF. The CDR3 DNA follows: TGTGCCAGCAGCCTTTACCGCGGTCCAGATACGCAGTATTTT.

The chain uses TRBV5-6 and TRBJ2-2; D remains unclear. V dropped 0 bases and J dropped 0 bases, with 9 bases sitting between them. The CDR3 contains 16 residues. The germline gives CDR1 SGHDT, CDR2 YYEEEE. In DNA, the CDR3 is TGTGCCAGCAGCTTGGCCGAACAGCCGAACACCGGGGAGCTGTTTTTT. Its translation is CASSLAEQPNTGELFF.

This chain links TRBV19 with TRBJ2-7, with TRBD1 matching 9 bases. Per the germline V gene, CDR1 is LNHDA and CDR2 is SQIVND (reference sequence). V trimming: 5 bases; J trimming: 4 bases; junction bases outside the gene matches: 9. The length of the CDR3 is 15 residues. The CDR3 DNA reads as TGTGCCAGTAGTCCTCCGGGACAGGGCTTTTACGAGCAGTACTTC. Translation gives CASSPPGQGFYEQYF. Complete variable domain (other parts from reference TRBV19 and TRBJ2-7): DGGITQSPKYLFRKEGQNVTLSCEQNLNHDAMYWYRQDPGQGLRLIYYSQIVNDFQKGDIAEGYSVSREKKESFPLTVTSAQKNPTAFYLCASSPPGQGFYEQYFGPGTRLTVT.

The rearrangement uses TRBV28 and TRBJ2-7; a possible D gene is TRBD2 (5 bases). Germline CDR1 is MDHEN and CDR2 is SYDVKM. V lost 8 bases to trimming and J lost 5 bases, with 16 bases between them. This CDR3 is 13 amino acids long. The CDR3 spells CASLASGFDEQYF. CDR3 nucleotides: TGTGCCAGCCTCGCCTCGGGGTTCGACGAGCAGTACTTC.

The V and J genes are TRBV27 and TRBJ1-4, with D perhaps TRBD1 (6 bases). Germline V CDR1 and CDR2: MNHEY, SMNVEV (reference sequence). Trimming left V 3 bases short and J 8 bases short, with 16 bases between. The CDR3 length is 15 residues. CDR3 DNA: TGTGCCAGCAGTTTTCAGGGGTTGGTTAACGAAAAACTGTTTTTT. This codes for CASSFQGLVNEKLFF.

J is TRBJ2-7 and V is TRBV27, with TRBD2 identical over 9 bases. V was pared by 3 bases and J by 2 bases, with 2 bases of the junction left unmatched. This CDR3 is built from 14 residues. Germline values: CDR1 MNHEY, CDR2 SMNVEV (reference sequence). CDR3 DNA sequence: TGTGCCAGCAGTTTCTCTAGCGGGACCTACGAGCAGTACTTC. This sequence encodes CASSFSSGTYEQYF.

The V gene is TRBV4-3, the J gene TRBJ2-1, with D uncertain. V dropped 0 bases and J dropped 5 bases, with 8 bases sitting between them. From germline, CDR1 is LGHNA and CDR2 YSLEER. CDR3 size: 14 residues. The CDR3 loop reads CASSQDWSDNEQFF. The CDR3 DNA reads as TGCGCCAGCAGCCAAGATTGGTCAGACAATGAGCAGTTCTTC.

This chain links TRBV7-9 with TRBJ2-2, with 9 bases identical to TRBD2. CDR1 is SEHNR, CDR2 FQNEAQ, per germline (reference sequence). V gave up 5 bases and J gave up 1 base; unmatched junction bases: 2. This CDR3 contains 15 residues. CDR3 amino acids: CASSKAGGNTGELFF. Written as DNA, the CDR3 is TGTGCCAGCAGCAAAGCGGGGGGGAACACCGGGGAGCTGTTTTTT.

The rearrangement joins TRBV27 to TRBJ2-7; a possible D gene is TRBD2 (5 bases). Germline V gives CDR1 MNHEY, CDR2 SMNVEV (reference sequence). V shed 3 bases and J shed 6 bases, with 18 bases lying between them. The CDR3 runs 15 residues. The CDR3 coding sequence is TGTGCCAGCAGTTTGGGTCCCGGGGTAGGGTCCGAGCAGTACTTC. Translation: CASSLGPGVGSEQYF.

V is TRBV18 and J is TRBJ2-7; 7 bases line up with TRBD1. Germline loops: CDR1 KGHSH, CDR2 LQKENI. V dropped 0 bases and J dropped 3; count of bases not matched to a gene: 5. CDR3 length: 15 amino acids. CDR3 bases: TGTGCCAGCTCACCACCGGCACAGGGGCTCTACGAGCAGTACTTC. Amino acid sequence: CASSPPAQGLYEQYF.

The chain has TRBV9 and TRBJ2-2; tentatively, D is TRBD2 (5 bases). Germline CDR1 SGDLS, CDR2 YYNGEE. The V and J ends lost 7 bases and 6 bases respectively, with 10 bases between them. The CDR3 consists of 12 residues. In nucleotides, the CDR3 is TGTGCCAGCGAGGGCCCCCCCGGGGAGCTGTTTTTT. This sequence encodes CASEGPPGELFF.

This sequence joins TRBV28 and TRBJ2-7; TRBD2 matches at 8 bases. There are 14 residues in the CDR3. V lost 6 bases and J lost 3; bases outside the gene matches: 7. Germline lookup yields CDR1 MDHEN and CDR2 SYDVKM. CDR3 protein: CASRLGREVYEQYF. DNA for the CDR3: TGTGCCAGCAGGTTGGGGCGGGAGGTCTACGAGCAGTACTTC.

V and J are TRBV6-5 and TRBJ1-2; D ambiguous. Trimming shortened V by 5 bases and J by 5 bases, and 12 bases separated the two germline ends. The germline gives CDR1 MNHEY, CDR2 SVGAGI. The CDR3 has 13 residues. The chain's CDR3 is CASSPIKAYGYTF. CDR3 sequence (DNA): TGTGCCAGCAGTCCCATTAAGGCTTATGGCTACACCTTC.